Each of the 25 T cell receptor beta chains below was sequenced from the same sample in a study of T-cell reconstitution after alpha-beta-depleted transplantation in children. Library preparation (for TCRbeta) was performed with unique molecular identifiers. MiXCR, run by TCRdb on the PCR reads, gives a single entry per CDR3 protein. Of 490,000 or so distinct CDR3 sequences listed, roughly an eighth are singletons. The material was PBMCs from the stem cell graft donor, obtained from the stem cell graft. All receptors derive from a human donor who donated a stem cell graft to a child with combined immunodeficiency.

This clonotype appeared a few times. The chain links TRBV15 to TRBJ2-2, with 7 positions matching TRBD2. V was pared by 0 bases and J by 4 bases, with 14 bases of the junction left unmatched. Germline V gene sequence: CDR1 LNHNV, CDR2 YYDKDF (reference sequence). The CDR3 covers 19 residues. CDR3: CATSRDGWWASGGTGELFF. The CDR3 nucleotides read TGTGCCACCAGCAGAGATGGGTGGTGGGCTAGCGGTGGCACCGGGGAGCTGTTTTTT.

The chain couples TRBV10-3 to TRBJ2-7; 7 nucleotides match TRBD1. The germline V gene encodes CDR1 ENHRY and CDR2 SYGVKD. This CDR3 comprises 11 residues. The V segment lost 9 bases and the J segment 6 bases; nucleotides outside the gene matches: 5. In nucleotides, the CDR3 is TGTGCCATAAACAGGGGCGGCGAGCAGTACTTC. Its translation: CAINRGGEQYF.

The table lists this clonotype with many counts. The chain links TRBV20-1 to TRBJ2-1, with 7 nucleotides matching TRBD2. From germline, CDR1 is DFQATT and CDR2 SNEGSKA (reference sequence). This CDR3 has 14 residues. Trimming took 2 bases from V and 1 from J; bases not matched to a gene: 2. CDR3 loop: CSARRTSSYNEQFF. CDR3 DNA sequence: TGCAGTGCTAGACGGACTAGTTCCTACAATGAGCAGTTCTTC.

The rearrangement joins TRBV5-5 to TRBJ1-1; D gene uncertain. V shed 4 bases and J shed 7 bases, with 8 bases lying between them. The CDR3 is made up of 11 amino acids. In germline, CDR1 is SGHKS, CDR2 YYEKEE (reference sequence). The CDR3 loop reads CASSRAGEAFF. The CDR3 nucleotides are TGTGCCAGCAGCCGGGCCGGTGAAGCTTTCTTT.

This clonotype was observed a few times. Here the CDR3 DNA reads TGTGCCAGCAGCTTAGGGTATACAGAATACGAGCAGTACTTC. Amino acid sequence: CASSLGYTEYEQYF. This chain uses TRBV7-6 with TRBJ2-7, with D uncertain. Per germline, CDR1 SGHVS and CDR2 FNYEAQ. V lost 1 base to trimming and J lost 4 bases, with 11 bases between them. This CDR3 comprises 14 residues.

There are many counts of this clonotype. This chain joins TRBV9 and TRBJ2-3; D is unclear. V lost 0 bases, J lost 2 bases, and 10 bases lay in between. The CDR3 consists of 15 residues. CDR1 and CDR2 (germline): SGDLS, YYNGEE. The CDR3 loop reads CASSVEPFLTDTQYF. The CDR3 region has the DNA TGTGCCAGCAGCGTAGAGCCTTTTCTCACAGATACGCAGTATTTT.

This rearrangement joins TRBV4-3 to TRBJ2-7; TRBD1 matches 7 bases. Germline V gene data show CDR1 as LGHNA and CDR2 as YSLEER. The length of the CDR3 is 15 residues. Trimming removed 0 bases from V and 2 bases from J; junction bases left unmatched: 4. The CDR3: CASSQDPTGTYEQYF. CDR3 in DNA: TGCGCCAGCAGCCAAGACCCGACAGGGACCTACGAGCAGTACTTC.

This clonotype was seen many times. CDR3 DNA sequence: TGCGCCAGCAGTCGGACAGGACCGAGCTCCTACAATGAGCAGTTCTTC. Translation: CASSRTGPSSYNEQFF. V gene TRBV5-1 combines with J gene TRBJ2-1; 7 bases align to TRBD1. The CDR3 consists of 16 residues. Trimming at V came to 5 bases and at J to 0 bases, leaving 8 bases not matched to a gene. CDR1 SGHRS and CDR2 YFSETQ come from the germline V gene.

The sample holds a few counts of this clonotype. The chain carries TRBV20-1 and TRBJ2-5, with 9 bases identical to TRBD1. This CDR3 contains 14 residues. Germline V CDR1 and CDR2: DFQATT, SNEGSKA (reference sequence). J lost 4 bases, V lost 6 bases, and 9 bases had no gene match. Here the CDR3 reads CSAKPGQGGETQYF. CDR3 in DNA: TGCAGTGCAAAGCCGGGACAGGGAGGAGAGACCCAGTACTTC.

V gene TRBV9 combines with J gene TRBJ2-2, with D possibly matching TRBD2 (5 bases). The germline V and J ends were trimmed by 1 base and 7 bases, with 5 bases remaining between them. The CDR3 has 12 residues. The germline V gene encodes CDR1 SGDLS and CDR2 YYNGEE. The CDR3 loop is CASSVTSGELFF. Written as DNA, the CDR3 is TGTGCCAGCAGCGTAACTAGCGGGGAGCTGTTTTTT.

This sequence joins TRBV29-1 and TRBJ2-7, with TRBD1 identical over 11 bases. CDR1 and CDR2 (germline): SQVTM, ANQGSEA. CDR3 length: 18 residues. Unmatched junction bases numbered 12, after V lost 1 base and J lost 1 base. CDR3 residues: CSVEGEGVWDRGSYEQYF. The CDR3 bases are TGCAGCGTTGAAGGAGAAGGGGTCTGGGACAGGGGGTCCTACGAGCAGTACTTC.

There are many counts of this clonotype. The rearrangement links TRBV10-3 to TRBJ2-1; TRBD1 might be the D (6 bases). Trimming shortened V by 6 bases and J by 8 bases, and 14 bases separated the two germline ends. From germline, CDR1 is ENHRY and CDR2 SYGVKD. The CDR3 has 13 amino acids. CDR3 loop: CAIREKGGDEQFF. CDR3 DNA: TGTGCCATCAGAGAAAAAGGGGGTGATGAGCAGTTCTTC.

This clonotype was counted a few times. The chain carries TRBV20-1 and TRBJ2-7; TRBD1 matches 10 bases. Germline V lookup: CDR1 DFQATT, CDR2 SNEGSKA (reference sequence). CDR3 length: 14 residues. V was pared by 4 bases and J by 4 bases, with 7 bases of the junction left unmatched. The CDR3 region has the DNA TGCAGTGCTAAAGGGGACAGGGGCGAATACGAGCAGTACTTC. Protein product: CSAKGDRGEYEQYF.

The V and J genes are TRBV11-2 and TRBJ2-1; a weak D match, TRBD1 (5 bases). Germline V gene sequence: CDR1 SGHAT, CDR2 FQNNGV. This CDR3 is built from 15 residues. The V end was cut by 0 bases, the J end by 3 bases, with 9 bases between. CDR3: CASSLDRTFYNEQFF. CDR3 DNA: TGTGCCAGCAGCTTAGACCGGACATTCTACAATGAGCAGTTCTTC.

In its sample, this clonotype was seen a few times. The CDR3, as DNA: TGTGCCAGCAGCTTAATACTAGCGGGGGGTTTTAACGAGCAGTACTTC. Translated: CASSLILAGGFNEQYF. V usage is TRBV7-8 and J usage is TRBJ2-7; 12 nucleotides align to TRBD2. The CDR3 is made up of 16 amino acids. The trim removed 2 bases at V and 5 bases at J, leaving 7 bases unmatched. Germline values: CDR1 SGHVS, CDR2 FQNEAQ.

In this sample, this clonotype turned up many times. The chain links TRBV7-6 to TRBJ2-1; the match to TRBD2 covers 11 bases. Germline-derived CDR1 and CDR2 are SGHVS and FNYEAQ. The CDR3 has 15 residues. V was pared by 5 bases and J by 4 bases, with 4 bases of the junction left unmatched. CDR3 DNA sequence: TGTGCCAGCAGCCCCCGACTAGCGGGGTACAATGAGCAGTTCTTC. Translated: CASSPRLAGYNEQFF. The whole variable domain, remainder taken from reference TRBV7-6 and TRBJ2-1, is GAGVSQSPRYKVTKRGQDVALRCDPISGHVSLYWYRQALGQGPEFLTYFNYEAQQDKSGLPNDRFSAERPEGSISTLTIQRTEQRDSAMYRCASSPRLAGYNEQFFGPGTRLTVL.

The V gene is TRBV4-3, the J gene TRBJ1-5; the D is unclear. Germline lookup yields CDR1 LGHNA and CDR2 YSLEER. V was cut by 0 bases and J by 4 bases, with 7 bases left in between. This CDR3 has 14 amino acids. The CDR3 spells CASSQDNGNQPQHF. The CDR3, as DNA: TGCGCCAGCAGCCAAGACAACGGAAATCAGCCCCAGCATTTT.

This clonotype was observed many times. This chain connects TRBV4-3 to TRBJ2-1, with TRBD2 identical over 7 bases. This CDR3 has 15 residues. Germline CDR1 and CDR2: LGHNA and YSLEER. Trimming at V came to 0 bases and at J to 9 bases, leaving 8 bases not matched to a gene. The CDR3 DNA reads TGCGCCAGCAGCCAAGACCACGGGAGGAAGCGTGAGCAGTTCTTC. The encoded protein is CASSQDHGRKREQFF.

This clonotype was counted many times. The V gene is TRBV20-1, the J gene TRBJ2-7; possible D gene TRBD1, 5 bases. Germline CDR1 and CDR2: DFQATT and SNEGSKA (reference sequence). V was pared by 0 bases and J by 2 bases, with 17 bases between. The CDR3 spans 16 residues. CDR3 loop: CSAREFGAGKTYEQYF. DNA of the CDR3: TGCAGTGCTAGAGAGTTTGGGGCAGGAAAAACCTACGAGCAGTACTTC.

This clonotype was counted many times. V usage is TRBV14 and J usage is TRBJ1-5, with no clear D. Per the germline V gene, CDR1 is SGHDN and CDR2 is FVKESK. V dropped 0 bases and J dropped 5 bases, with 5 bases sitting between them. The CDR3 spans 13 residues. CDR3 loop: CASSQDGDQPQHF. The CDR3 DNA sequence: TGTGCCAGCAGCCAAGACGGGGATCAGCCCCAGCATTTT. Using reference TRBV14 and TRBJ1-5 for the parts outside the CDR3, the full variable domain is EAGVTQFPSHSVIEKGQTVTLRCDPISGHDNLYWYRRVMGKEIKFLLHFVKESKQDESGMPNNRFLAERTGGTYSTLKVQPAELEDSGVYFCASSQDGDQPQHFGDGTRLSIL.

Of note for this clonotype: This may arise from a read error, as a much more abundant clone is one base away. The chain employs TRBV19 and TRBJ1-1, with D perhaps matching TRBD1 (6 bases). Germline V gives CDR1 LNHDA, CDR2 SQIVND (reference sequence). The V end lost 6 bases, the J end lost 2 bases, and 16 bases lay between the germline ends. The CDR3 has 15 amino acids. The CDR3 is CASSEYRVINTEAFF. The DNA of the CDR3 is TGTGCCAGTAGCGAATACAGGGTGATTAACACTGAAGCTTTCTTT.

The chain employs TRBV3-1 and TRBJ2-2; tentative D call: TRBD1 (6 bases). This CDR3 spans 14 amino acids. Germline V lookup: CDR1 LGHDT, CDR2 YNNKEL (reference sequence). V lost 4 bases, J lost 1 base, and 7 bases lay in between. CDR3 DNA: TGTGCCAGCAGCCGAGGGGGGAACACCGGGGAGCTGTTTTTT. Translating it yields CASSRGGNTGELFF.

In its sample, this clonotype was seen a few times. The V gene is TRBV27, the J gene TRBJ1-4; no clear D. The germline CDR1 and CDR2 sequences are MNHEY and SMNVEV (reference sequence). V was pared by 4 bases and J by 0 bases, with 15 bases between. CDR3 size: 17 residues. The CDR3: CASSSLAGPTTNEKLFF. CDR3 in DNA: TGTGCCAGCAGTTCACTAGCCGGACCTACAACTAATGAAAAACTGTTTTTT. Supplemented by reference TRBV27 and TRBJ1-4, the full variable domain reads EAQVTQNPRYLITVTGKKLTVTCSQNMNHEYMSWYRQDPGLGLRQIYYSMNVEVTDKGDVPEGYKVSRKEKRNFPLILESPSPNQTSLYFCASSSLAGPTTNEKLFFGSGTQLSVL.

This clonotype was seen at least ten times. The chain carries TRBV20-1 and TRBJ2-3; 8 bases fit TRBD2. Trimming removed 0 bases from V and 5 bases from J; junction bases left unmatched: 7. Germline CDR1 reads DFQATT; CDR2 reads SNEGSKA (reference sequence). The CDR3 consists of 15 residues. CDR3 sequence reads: CSARDRGGRGDTQYF. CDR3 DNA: TGCAGTGCTAGAGATCGGGGGGGCCGGGGAGATACGCAGTATTTT.

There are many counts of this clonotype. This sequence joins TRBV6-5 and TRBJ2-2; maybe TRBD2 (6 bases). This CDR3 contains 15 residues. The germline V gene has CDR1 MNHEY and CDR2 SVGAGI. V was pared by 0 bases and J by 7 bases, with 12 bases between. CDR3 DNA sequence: TGTGCCAGCAGTTACTCGGGGCGGGGTAACGGGGAGCTGTTTTTT. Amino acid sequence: CASSYSGRGNGELFF.